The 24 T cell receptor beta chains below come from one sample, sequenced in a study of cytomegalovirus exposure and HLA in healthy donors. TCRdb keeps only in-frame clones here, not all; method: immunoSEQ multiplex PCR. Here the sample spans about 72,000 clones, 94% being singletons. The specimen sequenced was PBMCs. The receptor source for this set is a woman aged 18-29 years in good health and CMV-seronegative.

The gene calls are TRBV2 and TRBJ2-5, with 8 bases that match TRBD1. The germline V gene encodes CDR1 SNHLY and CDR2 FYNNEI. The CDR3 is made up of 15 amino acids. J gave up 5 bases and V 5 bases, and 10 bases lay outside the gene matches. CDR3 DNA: TGTGCCAGCAGTTTATCAAGGACAGGGCGGGAGACCCAGTACTTC. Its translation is CASSLSRTGRETQYF.

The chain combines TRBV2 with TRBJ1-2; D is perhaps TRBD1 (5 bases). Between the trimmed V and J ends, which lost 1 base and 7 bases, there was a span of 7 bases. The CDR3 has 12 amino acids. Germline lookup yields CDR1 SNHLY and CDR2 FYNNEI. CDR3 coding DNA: TGTGCCAGCAGTGAAGGGGGCGGTGGCTACACCTTC. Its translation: CASSEGGGGYTF.

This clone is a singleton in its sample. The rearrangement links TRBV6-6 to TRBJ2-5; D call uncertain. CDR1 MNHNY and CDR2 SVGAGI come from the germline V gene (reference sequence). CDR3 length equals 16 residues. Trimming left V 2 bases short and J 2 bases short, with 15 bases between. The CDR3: CASSYASRPGQETQYF. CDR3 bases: TGTGCCAGCAGTTACGCATCTCGGCCAGGTCAAGAGACCCAGTACTTC.

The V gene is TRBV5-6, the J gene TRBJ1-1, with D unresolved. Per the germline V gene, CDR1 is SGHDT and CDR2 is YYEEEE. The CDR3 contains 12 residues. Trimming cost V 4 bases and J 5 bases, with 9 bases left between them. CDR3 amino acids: CASSISGTEAFF. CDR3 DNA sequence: TGTGCCAGCAGCATCTCGGGGACTGAAGCTTTCTTT. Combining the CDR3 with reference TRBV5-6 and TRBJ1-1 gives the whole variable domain DAGVTQSPTHLIKTRGQQVTLRCSPKSGHDTVSWYQQALGQGPQFIFQYYEEEERQRGNFPDRFSGHQFPNYSSELNVNALLLGDSALYLCASSISGTEAFFGQGTRLTVV.

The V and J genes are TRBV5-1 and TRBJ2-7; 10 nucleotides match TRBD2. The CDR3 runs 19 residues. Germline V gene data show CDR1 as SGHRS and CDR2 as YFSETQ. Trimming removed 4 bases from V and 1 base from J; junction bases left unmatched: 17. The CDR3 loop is CASSPQGSGGAKGSYEQYF. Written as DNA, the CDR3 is TGCGCCAGCAGCCCCCAGGGGAGCGGGGGGGCCAAGGGTTCCTACGAGCAGTACTTC.

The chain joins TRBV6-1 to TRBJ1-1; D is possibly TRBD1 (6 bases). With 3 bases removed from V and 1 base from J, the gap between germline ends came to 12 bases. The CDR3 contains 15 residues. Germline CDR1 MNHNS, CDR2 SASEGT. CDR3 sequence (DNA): TGTGCCAGCAGTGATTCGGGACACCCGAACACTGAAGCTTTCTTT. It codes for CASSDSGHPNTEAFF.

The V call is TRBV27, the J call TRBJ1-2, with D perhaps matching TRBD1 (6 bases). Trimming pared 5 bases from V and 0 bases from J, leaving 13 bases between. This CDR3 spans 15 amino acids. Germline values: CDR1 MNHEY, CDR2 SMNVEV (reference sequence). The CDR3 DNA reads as TGTGCCAGCAGTGATACAGGGTCTTCTAACTATGGCTACACCTTC. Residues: CASSDTGSSNYGYTF.

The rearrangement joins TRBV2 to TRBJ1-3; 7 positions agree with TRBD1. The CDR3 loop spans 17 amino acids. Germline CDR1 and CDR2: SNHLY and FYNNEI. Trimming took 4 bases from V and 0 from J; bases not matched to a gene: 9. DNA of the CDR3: TGTGCCAGCAGTGCACTGGGACAGACCTACTCTGGAAACACCATATATTTT. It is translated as CASSALGQTYSGNTIYF.

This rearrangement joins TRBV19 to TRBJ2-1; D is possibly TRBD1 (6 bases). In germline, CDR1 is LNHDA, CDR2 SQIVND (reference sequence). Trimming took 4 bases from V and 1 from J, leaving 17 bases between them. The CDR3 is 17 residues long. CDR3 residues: CASSRPSGTWSYNEQFF. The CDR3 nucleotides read TGTGCCAGTAGTAGACCCTCCGGGACATGGTCCTACAATGAGCAGTTCTTC.

Here the CDR3 DNA reads TGTGCCAGCAGTCGTCGGGACAGGTCCTCCTACGAGCAGTACTTC. It codes for CASSRRDRSSYEQYF. The V gene is TRBV27, the J gene TRBJ2-7; TRBD1 aligns across 8 bases. V shed 5 bases and J 0 bases; nucleotides not matched to a gene: 6. Germline values: CDR1 MNHEY, CDR2 SMNVEV (reference sequence). The CDR3 is made up of 15 amino acids.

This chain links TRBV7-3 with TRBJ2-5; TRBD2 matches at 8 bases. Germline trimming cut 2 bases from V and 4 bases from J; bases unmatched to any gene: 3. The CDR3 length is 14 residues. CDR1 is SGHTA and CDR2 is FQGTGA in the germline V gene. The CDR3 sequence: CASSLAGGGETQYF. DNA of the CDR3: TGTGCCAGCAGCTTAGCGGGGGGAGGAGAGACCCAGTACTTC.

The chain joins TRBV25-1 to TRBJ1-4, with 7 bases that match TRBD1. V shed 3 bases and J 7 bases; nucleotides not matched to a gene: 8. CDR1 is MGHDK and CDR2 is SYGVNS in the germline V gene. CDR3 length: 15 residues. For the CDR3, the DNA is TGTGCCAGCAGTGACGCGCAGGGGGTTAGTGAAAAACTGTTTTTT. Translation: CASSDAQGVSEKLFF.

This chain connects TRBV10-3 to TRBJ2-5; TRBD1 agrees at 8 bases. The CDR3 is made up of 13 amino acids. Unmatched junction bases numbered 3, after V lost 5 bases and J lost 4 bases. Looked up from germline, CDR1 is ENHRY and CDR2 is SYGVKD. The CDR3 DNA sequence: TGTGCCATCAGTCTGGGGACAGGAGAGACCCAGTACTTC. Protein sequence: CAISLGTGETQYF.

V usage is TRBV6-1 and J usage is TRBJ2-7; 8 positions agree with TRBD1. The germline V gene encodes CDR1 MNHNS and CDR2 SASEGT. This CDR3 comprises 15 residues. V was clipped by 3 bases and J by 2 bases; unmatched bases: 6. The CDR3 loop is CASSEDRVGTYEQYF. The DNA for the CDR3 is TGTGCCAGCAGTGAGGACAGGGTAGGGACCTACGAGCAGTACTTC.

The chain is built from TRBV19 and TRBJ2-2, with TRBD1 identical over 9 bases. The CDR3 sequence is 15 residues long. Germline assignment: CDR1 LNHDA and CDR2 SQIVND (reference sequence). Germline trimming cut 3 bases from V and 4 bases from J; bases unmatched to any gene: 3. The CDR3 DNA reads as TGTGCCAGTAGTATTGGGACAGGGTCCACCGGGGAGCTGTTTTTT. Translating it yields CASSIGTGSTGELFF. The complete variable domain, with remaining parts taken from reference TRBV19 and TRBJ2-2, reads DGGITQSPKYLFRKEGQNVTLSCEQNLNHDAMYWYRQDPGQGLRLIYYSQIVNDFQKGDIAEGYSVSREKKESFPLTVTSAQKNPTAFYLCASSIGTGSTGELFFGEGSRLTVL.

CDR3 sequence: CASSISGQLNQPQHF. DNA for the CDR3: TGTGCCAGTAGTATTTCGGGACAGTTAAATCAGCCCCAGCATTTT. This chain links TRBV19 with TRBJ1-5, with 7 bases that match TRBD1. This CDR3 contains 15 residues. Germline CDR1 and CDR2: LNHDA and SQIVND (reference sequence). The J segment lost 4 bases and the V segment lost 3 bases, leaving 6 bases of the junction unmatched.

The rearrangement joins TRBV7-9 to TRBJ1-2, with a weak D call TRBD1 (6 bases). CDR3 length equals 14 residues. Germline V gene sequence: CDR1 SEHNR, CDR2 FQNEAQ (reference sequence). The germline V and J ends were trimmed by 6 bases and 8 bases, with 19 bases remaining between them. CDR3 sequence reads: CASRPYGGLKGYTF. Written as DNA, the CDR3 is TGTGCCAGCAGACCTTACGGGGGGCTAAAAGGCTACACCTTC.

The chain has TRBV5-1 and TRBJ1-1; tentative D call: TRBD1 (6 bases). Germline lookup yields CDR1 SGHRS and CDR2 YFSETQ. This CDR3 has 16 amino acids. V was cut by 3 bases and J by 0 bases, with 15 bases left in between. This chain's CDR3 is CASSSGQTALNTEAFF. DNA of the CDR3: TGCGCCAGCAGCTCCGGACAGACAGCCCTGAACACTGAAGCTTTCTTT.

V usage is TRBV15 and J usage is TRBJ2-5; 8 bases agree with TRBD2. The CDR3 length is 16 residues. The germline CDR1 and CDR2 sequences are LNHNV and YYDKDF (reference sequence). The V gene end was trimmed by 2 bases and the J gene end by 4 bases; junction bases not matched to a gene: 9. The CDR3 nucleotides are TGTGCCACCAGCAGATTAGCGGGGTTCCCCTCAGAGACCCAGTACTTC. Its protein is CATSRLAGFPSETQYF.

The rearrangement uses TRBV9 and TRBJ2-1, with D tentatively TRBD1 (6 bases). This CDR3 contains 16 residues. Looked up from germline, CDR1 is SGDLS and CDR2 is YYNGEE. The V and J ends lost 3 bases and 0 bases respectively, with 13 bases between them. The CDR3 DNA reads TGTGCCAGCAGCGAGACAGGTTATAGCTCCTACAATGAGCAGTTCTTC. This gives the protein CASSETGYSSYNEQFF. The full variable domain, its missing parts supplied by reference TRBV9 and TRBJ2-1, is DSGVTQTPKHLITATGQRVTLRCSPRSGDLSVYWYQQSLDQGLQFLIQYYNGEERAKGNILERFSAQQFPDLHSELNLSSLELGDSALYFCASSETGYSSYNEQFFGPGTRLTVL.

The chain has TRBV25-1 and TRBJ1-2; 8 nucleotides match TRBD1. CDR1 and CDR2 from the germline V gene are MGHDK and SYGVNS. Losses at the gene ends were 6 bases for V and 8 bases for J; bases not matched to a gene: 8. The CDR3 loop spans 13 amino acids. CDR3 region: CASRPGGAGGYTF. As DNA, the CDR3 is TGTGCCAGCAGACCAGGGGGCGCGGGAGGCTACACCTTC.

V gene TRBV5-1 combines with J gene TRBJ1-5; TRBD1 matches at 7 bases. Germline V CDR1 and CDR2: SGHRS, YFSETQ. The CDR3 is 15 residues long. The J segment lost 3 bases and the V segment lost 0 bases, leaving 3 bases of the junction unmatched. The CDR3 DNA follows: TGCGCCAGCAGCTTGGCCGGGACAGCCAATCAGCCCCAGCATTTT. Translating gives CASSLAGTANQPQHF.

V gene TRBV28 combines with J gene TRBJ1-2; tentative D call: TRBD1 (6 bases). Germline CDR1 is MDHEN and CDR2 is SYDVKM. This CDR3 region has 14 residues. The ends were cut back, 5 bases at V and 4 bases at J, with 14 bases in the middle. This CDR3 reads CASSPGGHLYGYTF. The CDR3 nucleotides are TGTGCCAGCAGTCCGGGGGGGCACCTCTATGGCTACACCTTC.

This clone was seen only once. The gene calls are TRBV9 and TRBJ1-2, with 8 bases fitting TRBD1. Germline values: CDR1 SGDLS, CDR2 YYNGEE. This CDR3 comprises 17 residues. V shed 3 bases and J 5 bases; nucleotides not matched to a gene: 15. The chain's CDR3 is CASSDTQTGEKEYGYTF. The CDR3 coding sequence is TGTGCCAGCAGCGACACCCAGACAGGGGAAAAGGAATATGGCTACACCTTC.